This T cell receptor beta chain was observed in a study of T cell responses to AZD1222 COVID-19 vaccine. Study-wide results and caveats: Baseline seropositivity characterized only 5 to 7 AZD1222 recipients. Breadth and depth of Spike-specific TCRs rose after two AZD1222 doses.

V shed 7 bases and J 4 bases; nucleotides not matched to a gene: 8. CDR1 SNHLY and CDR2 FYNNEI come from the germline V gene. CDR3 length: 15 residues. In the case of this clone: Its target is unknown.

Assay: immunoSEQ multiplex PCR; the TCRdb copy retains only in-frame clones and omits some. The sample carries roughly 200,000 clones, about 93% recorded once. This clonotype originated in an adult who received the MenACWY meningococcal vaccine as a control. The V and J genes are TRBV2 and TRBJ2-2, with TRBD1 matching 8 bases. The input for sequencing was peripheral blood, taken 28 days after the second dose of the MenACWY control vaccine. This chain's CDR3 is CASIMDRAGTGELFF. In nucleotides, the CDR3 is TGTGCCAGCATAATGGACAGGGCGGGCACCGGGGAGCTGTTTTTT. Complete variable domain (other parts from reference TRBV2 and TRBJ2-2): EPEVTQTPSHQVTQMGQEVILRCVPISNHLYFYWYRQILGQKVEFLVSFYNNEISEKSEIFDDQFSVERPDGSNFTLKIRSTKLEDSAMYFCASIMDRAGTGELFFGEGSRLTVL.